The TCR beta chain described here comes from a study of ipilimumab plus nivolumab after autologous stem cell transplantation (dated by TCRdb to about 2021). Study-wide context: The median number of doses that trial patients received was about five for ipilimumab and about eight for nivolumab. Patients with high-risk diffuse large B cell lymphoma, mature T cell lymphoma, or multiple myeloma undergoing autologous transplant were enrolled in the trial. Both primary refractory and relapsed disease were represented in the DLBCL cohort, where 18-month progression-free survival was roughly 89% and 26%, respectively. The intent-to-treat population of the trial was made up of a few dozen patients. The paper as a whole reports these results and caveats: The authors concluded that, as post-transplant consolidation, combined checkpoint inhibition appeared tolerable. Per the authors, a biologic rationale for further study of the post-transplant checkpoint inhibition approach was offered by T cell receptor repertoire, regulatory T cell phenotype and gut microbiota profiles.

The library was generated by the immunoSEQ multiplex PCR assay. Entries here come from immuneACCESS through TCRdb and include only in-frame sequences with V and J called. Some clones fail to appear in such tables; in the studies checked, an unresolved V gene covers under half of the shortfall, and the cause of the remainder is unknown. Across this sample there are roughly 25,000 clones, with more than 70% seen only once. The ten largest clones take up around 5.2% of the sample. As regards this clone: Its binding antigen is unknown. There are no base qualities to consult, and no much larger clone falls within one base.

Checkpoint therapy was initiated 14 to 28 days after autologous transplant, and ipilimumab was administered at 1 mg/kg intravenously on day 1 of selected weeks. Nivolumab was administered at 3 mg/kg intravenously on day 1 of weeks 1, 4, 7, 10, and every two weeks through week 26. The study was a Phase Ib clinical trial testing combined checkpoint inhibition with ipilimumab and nivolumab as consolidation after autologous stem cell transplantation. This TCR was sampled from a male donor with diffuse large B-cell lymphoma. The specimen comprised PBMCs, sampled in a trial of ipilimumab plus nivolumab as post-transplant consolidation.

The CDR3 protein sequence reads: CASSFFVGGYGYTF. The DNA sequence is TGTGCCAGCAGTTTTTTCGTAGGGGGCTATGGCTACACCTTC. The chain is assembled from TRBV28 and TRBJ1-2, with TRBD1 as a weak D call on 6 bases. Via the germline V gene, CDR1 is MDHEN and CDR2 SYDVKM. V lost 3 bases and J lost 4 bases; the stretch between them is 12 bases long. The CDR3 holds 14 amino acids from the cysteine to the phenylalanine. CDR3 DNA is the only sequence kept; it has 42 bases, read in frame from the first base.